The clone carrying this TCR beta chain was counted a few times. Within the sample, other DNA sequences also encode this same CDR3. This sample is drawn from a study of cytomegalovirus exposure and HLA in healthy donors. From germline, CDR1 is MNHNY and CDR2 SVGAGI (reference sequence). The V and J ends lost 6 bases and 8 bases respectively, with 10 bases between them. The CDR3 is 12 amino acids. Primers for the PCR totalled 60 Vbeta and 13 Jbeta. The method was immunoSEQ multiplex PCR; TCRdb's version includes in-frame clones alone and lacks a portion of them. The table shows some 130,000 clones, with about 78% occurring only once.

The receptor was derived from a human donor in good health. The sequenced sample consisted of PBMCs. The chain joins TRBV6-6 to TRBJ2-2; D unresolved. CDR3 nucleotides: TGTGCCAGCAGCTACCCCTCTGGGGAGCTGTTTTTT. Translation gives CASSYPSGELFF.